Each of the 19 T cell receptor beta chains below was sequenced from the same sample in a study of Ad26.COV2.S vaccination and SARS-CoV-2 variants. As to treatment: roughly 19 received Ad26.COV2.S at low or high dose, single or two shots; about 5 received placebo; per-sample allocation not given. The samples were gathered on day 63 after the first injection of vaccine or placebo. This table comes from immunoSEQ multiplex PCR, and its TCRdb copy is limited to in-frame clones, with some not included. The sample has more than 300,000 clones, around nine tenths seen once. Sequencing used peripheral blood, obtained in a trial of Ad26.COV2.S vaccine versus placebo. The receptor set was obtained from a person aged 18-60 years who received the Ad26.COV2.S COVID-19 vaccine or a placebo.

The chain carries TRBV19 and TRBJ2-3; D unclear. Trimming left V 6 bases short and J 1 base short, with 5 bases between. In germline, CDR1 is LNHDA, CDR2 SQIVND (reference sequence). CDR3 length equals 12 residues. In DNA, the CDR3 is TGTGCCAGTAGCCAGCGCACAGATACGCAGTATTTT. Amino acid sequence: CASSQRTDTQYF. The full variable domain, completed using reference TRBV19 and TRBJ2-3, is DGGITQSPKYLFRKEGQNVTLSCEQNLNHDAMYWYRQDPGQGLRLIYYSQIVNDFQKGDIAEGYSVSREKKESFPLTVTSAQKNPTAFYLCASSQRTDTQYFGPGTRLTVL.

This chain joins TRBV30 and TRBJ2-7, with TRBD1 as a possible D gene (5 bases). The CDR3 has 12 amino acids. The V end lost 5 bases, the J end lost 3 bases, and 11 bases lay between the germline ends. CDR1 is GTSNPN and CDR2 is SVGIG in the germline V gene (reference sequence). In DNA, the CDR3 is TGTGCCTGGGATTTCCAGGGCTACGAGCAGTACTTC. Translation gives CAWDFQGYEQYF.

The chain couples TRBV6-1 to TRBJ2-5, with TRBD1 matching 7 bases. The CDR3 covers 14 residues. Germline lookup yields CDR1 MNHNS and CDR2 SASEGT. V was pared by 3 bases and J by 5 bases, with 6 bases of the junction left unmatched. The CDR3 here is CASSDKTGHETQYF. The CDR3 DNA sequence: TGTGCCAGCAGTGACAAGACAGGGCATGAGACCCAGTACTTC.

CDR3 amino acids: CASSTGAPNYGYTF. DNA of the CDR3: TGTGCCAGCAGTACAGGGGCCCCTAACTATGGCTACACCTTC. The gene calls are TRBV5-5 and TRBJ1-2; TRBD1 matches 7 bases. The CDR3 has 14 amino acids. V lost 5 bases, J lost 0 bases, and 4 bases stayed unmatched. Germline V gives CDR1 SGHKS, CDR2 YYEKEE (reference sequence).

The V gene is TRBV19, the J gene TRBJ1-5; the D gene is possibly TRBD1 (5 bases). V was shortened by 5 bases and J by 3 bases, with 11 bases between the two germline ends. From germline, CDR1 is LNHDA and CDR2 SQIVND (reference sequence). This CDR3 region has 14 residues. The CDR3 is CASSLQAFNQPQHF. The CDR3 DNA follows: TGTGCCAGTAGTCTACAGGCGTTCAATCAGCCCCAGCATTTT.

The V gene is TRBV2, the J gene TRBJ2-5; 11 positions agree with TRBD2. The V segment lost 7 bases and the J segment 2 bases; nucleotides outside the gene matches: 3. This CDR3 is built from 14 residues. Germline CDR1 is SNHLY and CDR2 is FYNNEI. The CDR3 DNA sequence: TGTGCCAGCAAGGGACTAGCGGCACAAGAGACCCAGTACTTC. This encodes CASKGLAAQETQYF.

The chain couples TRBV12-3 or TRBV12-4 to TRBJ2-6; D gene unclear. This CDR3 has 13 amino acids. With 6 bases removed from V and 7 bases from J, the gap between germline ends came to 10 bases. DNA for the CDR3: TGTGCCAGCAGCTCCGTGGTTGCCAACGTCCTGACTTTC. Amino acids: CASSSVVANVLTF.

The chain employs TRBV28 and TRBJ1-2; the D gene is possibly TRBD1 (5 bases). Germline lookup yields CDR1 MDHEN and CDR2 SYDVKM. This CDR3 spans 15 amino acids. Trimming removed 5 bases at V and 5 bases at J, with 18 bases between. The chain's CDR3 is CASSGGGAGGYGYTF. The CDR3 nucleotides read TGTGCCAGCAGTGGAGGTGGGGCCGGAGGGTATGGCTACACCTTC.

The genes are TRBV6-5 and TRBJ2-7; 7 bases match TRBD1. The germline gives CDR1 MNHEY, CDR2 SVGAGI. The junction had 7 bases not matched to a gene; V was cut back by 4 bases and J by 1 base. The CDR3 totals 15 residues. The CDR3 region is CASSFRQGVSYEQYF. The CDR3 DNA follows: TGTGCCAGCAGTTTTCGACAGGGAGTGTCCTACGAGCAGTACTTC.

CDR3 protein: CASSTSGTGDEQYF. The CDR3 region has the DNA TGTGCCAGCAGTACATCCGGGACAGGGGACGAGCAGTACTTC. V is TRBV27 and J is TRBJ2-7; 10 nucleotides line up with TRBD1. The CDR3 is 14 amino acids. V lost 5 bases, J lost 5 bases, and 6 bases stayed unmatched. From germline, CDR1 is MNHEY and CDR2 SMNVEV (reference sequence).

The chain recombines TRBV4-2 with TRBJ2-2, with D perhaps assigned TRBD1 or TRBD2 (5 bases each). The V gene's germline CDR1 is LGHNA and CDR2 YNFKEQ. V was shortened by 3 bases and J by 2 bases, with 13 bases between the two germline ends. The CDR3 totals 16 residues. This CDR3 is CASSQGWDANTGELFF. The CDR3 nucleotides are TGTGCCAGCAGCCAGGGGTGGGACGCCAACACCGGGGAGCTGTTTTTT.

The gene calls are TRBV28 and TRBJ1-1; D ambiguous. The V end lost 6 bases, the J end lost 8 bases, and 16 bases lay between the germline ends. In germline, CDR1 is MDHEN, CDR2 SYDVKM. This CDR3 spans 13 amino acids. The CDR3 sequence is CASREPLSPEAFF. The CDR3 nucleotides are TGTGCCAGCAGGGAGCCGTTGTCGCCCGAAGCTTTCTTT. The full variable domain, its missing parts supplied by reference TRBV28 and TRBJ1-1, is DVKVTQSSRYLVKRTGEKVFLECVQDMDHENMFWYRQDPGLGLRLIYFSYDVKMKEKGDIPEGYSVSREKKERFSLILESASTNQTSMYLCASREPLSPEAFFGQGTRLTVV.

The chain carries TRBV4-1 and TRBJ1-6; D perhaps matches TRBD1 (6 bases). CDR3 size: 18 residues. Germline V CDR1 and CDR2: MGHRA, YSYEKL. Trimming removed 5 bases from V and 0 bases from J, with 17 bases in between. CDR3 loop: CASSGLGHMSSYNSPLHF. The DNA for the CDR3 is TGCGCCAGCAGCGGGTTGGGACATATGAGCTCCTATAATTCACCCCTCCACTTT.

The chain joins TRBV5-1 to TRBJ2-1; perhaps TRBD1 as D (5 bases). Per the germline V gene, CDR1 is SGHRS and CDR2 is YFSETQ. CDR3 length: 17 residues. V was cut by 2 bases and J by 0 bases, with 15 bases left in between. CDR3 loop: CASSFATVSSSYNEQFF. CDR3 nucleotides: TGCGCCAGCAGCTTTGCGACAGTCTCGAGCTCCTACAATGAGCAGTTCTTC.

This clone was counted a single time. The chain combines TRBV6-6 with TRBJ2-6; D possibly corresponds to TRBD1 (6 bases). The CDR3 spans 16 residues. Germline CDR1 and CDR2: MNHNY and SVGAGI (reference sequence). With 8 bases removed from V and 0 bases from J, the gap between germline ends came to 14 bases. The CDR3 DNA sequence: TGTGCCAGCCGGGACACCACAAACTCTGGGGCCAACGTCCTGACTTTC. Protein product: CASRDTTNSGANVLTF.

The CDR3 reads CASSLGQINTGELFF. The DNA of the CDR3 is TGTGCCAGCAGCCTCGGACAGATAAACACCGGGGAGCTGTTTTTT. The chain is built from TRBV13 and TRBJ2-2; tentative D call: TRBD1 (6 bases). CDR1 is PRHDT, CDR2 FYEKMQ, per germline (reference sequence). Trimming removed 5 bases at V and 2 bases at J, with 12 bases between. This CDR3 has 15 residues.

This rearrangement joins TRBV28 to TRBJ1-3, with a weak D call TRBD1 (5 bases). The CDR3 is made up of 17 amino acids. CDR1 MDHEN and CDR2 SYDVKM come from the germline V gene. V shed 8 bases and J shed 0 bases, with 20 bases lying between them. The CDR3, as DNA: TGTGCCAGCTCCCCCCCCTGGGCAGGGCGCTCTGGAAACACCATATATTTT. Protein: CASSPPWAGRSGNTIYF.

The CDR3 is CASSRGQENNIQYF. The CDR3 nucleotides are TGTGCCAGCAGCCGGGGACAGGAAAATAACATTCAGTACTTC. The chain recombines TRBV7-2 with TRBJ2-4; TRBD1 agrees at 8 bases. Germline V gene lookup returns CDR1 SGHTA and CDR2 FQGNSA. Losses at the gene ends were 5 bases for V and 7 bases for J; bases not matched to a gene: 7. This CDR3 is 14 amino acids long.

The chain's CDR3 is CASSSTSGASYEQYF. The CDR3 DNA reads as TGTGCCAGTAGTTCGACTAGCGGCGCCTCCTACGAGCAGTACTTC. The chain recombines TRBV19 with TRBJ2-7; 9 bases are shared with TRBD2. Germline V CDR1 and CDR2: LNHDA, SQIVND (reference sequence). The CDR3 covers 15 residues. The V segment lost 5 bases and the J segment 0 bases; nucleotides outside the gene matches: 5.